A selection of T cell receptor beta chains follows, all from one sample in a study of blood T cell repertoires in COVID-19. Using immunoSEQ multiplex PCR, the repertoire was profiled, and TCRdb retains in-frame clones only, with some absent. The sample has a few hundred thousand clones; 80% to 85% are singletons. Material: PBMCs or T cells enriched from blood (not recorded which). The source of these receptors is a woman between 50 and 59 years old who had recovered from COVID-19. Each CDR3 is given with its conserved first and last residue. D genes are given only for firm matches. Clone size is shown for a subset of rows, as once, few, many or a class of expanded clone.

J gene,V gene,D gene,clone size,CDR3 protein,CDR3 DNA
TRBJ1-1,TRBV10-3,.,.,CANSGGRGTEAFF,TGTGCCAACTCGGGGGGGCGGGGCACTGAAGCTTTCTTT
TRBJ2-3,TRBV5-1,.,.,CASSPQRLTDTQYF,TGCGCCAGCAGCCCCCAGAGGCTCACAGATACGCAGTATTTT
TRBJ2-1,TRBV18,.,once,CASSPTTVGSYNEQFF,TGTGCCAGCTCACCAACGACAGTGGGCTCCTACAATGAGCAGTTCTTC
TRBJ1-1,TRBV5-1,TRBD1,.,CASSWDRGAEAFF,TGCGCCAGCAGCTGGGACAGGGGAGCTGAAGCTTTCTTT
TRBJ2-3,TRBV5-1,.,.,CASMGASTDTQYF,TGCGCCAGCATGGGGGCTAGCACAGATACGCAGTATTTT
TRBJ1-1,TRBV7-8,.,.,CASSPSGQSNTEAFF,TGTGCCAGCAGCCCTAGCGGACAGTCGAACACTGAAGCTTTCTTT
TRBJ2-1,TRBV5-4,TRBD2,.,CASSAGLELGEQFF,TGTGCCAGCAGTGCGGGACTAGAGTTGGGTGAGCAGTTCTTC
TRBJ2-2,TRBV5-4,.,.,CASSAGQNTGELFF,TGTGCCAGCAGCGCCGGACAGAACACCGGGGAGCTGTTTTTT
TRBJ1-5,TRBV28,TRBD1,.,CASSARDRGYSNQPQHF,TGTGCCAGCAGCGCGAGGGACAGGGGGTATAGCAATCAGCCCCAGCATTTT
TRBJ1-1,TRBV27,.,.,CASSRSGRPPDTEAFF,TGTGCCAGCAGTCGGTCCGGCAGGCCCCCGGACACTGAAGCTTTCTTT
TRBJ2-7,TRBV27,TRBD1,.,CASTPNTGAVEQYF,TGTGCCAGCACCCCCAACACAGGGGCCGTCGAGCAGTACTTC
TRBJ1-3,TRBV27,.,once,CASSIAGNSGNTIYF,TGTGCCAGCAGTATCGCAGGGAACTCTGGAAACACCATATATTTT
TRBJ1-1,TRBV15,.,.,CATSRDFPSHTEAFF,TGTGCCACCAGCAGAGATTTCCCTTCTCACACTGAAGCTTTCTTT
TRBJ1-1,TRBV19,TRBD1,.,CASSPRFSTGTLTEAFF,TGTGCCAGTAGTCCTCGCTTTTCGACAGGGACATTAACTGAAGCTTTCTTT
TRBJ2-2,TRBV6-5,TRBD1,.,CASRQGNSGELFF,TGTGCCAGCAGACAGGGGAACTCCGGGGAGCTGTTTTTT
TRBJ1-2,TRBV5-6,TRBD1,.,CASSLGTGSSNGYTF,TGTGCCAGCAGCTTAGGGACAGGGTCGTCGAATGGCTACACCTTC
TRBJ2-5,TRBV30,.,.,CAWTSGRRETQYF,TGTGCCTGGACGTCGGGAAGGAGAGAGACCCAGTACTTC
TRBJ2-1,TRBV4-1,TRBD2,.,CASSQDGSGTYNEQFF,TGCGCCAGCAGCCAAGATGGAAGCGGGACCTACAATGAGCAGTTCTTC
TRBJ1-2,TRBV7-8,.,.,CATTENYGYTF,TGTGCCACCACAGAGAACTATGGCTACACCTTC
TRBJ2-5,TRBV19,.,.,CASSAGWDTQYF,TGTGCCAGTAGTGCGGGGTGGGACACCCAGTACTTC
TRBJ2-5,TRBV6-4,TRBD1,.,CASSRQGGETQYF,TGTGCCAGCAGTCGACAGGGCGGGGAGACCCAGTACTTC
TRBJ2-1,TRBV6-2/TRBV6-3,TRBD2,once,CASSLVAGAAYNEQFF,TGTGCCAGCAGTCTCGTCGCGGGAGCGGCCTACAATGAGCAGTTCTTC
TRBJ1-5,TRBV9,.,.,CASSAGVAQPQHF,TGTGCCAGCAGCGCAGGGGTGGCTCAGCCCCAGCATTTT
TRBJ1-2,TRBV3-1/TRBV3-2,.,.,CASSQGISKTGYGYTF,TGTGCCAGCAGCCAAGGAATTTCGAAGACAGGCTATGGCTACACCTTC
TRBJ2-1,TRBV29-1,.,.,CSADTTYNEQFF,TGCAGCGCCGATACTACCTACAATGAGCAGTTCTTC
TRBJ1-5,TRBV3-1/TRBV3-2,.,.,CASSHTTAQPQHF,TGTGCCAGCAGCCATACAACAGCTCAGCCCCAGCATTTT